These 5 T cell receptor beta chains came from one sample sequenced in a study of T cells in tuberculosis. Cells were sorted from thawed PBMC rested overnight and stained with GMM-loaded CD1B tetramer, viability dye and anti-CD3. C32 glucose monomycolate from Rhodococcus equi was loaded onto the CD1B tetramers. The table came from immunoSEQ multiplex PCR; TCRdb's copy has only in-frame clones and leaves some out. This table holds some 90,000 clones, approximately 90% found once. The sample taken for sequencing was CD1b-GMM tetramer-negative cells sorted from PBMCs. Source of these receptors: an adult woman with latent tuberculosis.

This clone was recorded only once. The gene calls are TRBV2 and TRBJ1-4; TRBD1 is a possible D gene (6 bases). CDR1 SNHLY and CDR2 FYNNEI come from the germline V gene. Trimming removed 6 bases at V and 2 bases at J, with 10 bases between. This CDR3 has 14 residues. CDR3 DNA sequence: TGTGCCAGCAGCCCGGGACATACTAATGAAAAACTGTTTTTT. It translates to CASSPGHTNEKLFF.

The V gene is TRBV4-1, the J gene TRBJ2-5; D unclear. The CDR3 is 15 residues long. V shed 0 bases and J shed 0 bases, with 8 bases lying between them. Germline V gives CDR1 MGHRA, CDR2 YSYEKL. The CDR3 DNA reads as TGCGCCAGCAGCCAAGATCTGGCCTACCAAGAGACCCAGTACTTC. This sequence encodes CASSQDLAYQETQYF.

As DNA, the CDR3 is TGCGCCAGCAGTAGCCTAGACGCCAACACCGGGGAGCTGTTTTTT. Amino acids: CASSSLDANTGELFF. This chain joins TRBV5-1 and TRBJ2-2; D not resolved. The V gene's germline CDR1 is SGHRS and CDR2 YFSETQ. Trimming removed 5 bases at V and 2 bases at J, with 13 bases between. This CDR3 comprises 15 residues. Variable domain in full (rest from reference TRBV5-1 and TRBJ2-2): KAGVTQTPRYLIKTRGQQVTLSCSPISGHRSVSWYQQTPGQGLQFLFEYFSETQRNKGNFPGRFSGRQFSNSRSEMNVSTLELGDSALYLCASSSLDANTGELFFGEGSRLTVL.

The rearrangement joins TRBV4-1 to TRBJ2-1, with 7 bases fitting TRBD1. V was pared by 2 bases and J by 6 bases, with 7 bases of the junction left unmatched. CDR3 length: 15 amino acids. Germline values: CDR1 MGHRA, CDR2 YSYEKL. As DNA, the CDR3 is TGCGCCAGCAGCCAAACACTGACAGGGCTCAATGAGCAGTTCTTC. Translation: CASSQTLTGLNEQFF.

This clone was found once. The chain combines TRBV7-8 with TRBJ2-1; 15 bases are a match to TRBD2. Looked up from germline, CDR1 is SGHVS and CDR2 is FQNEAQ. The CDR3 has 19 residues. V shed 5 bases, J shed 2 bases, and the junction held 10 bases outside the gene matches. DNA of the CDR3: TGTGCCAGCAGCCACCGTCCCGGGACTAGCGGGGGGCCCTACAATGAGCAGTTCTTC. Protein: CASSHRPGTSGGPYNEQFF.